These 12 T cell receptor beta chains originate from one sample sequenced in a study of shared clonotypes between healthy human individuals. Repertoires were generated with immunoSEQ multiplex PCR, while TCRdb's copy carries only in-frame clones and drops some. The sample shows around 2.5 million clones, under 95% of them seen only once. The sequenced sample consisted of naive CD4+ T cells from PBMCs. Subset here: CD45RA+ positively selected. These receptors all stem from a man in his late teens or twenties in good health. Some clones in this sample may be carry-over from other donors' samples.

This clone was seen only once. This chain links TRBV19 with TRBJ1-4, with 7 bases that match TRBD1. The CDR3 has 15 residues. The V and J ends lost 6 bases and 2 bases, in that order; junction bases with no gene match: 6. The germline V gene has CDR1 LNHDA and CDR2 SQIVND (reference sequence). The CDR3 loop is CASSSPRGTNEKLFF. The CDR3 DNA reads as TGTGCCAGTAGCTCCCCCAGGGGGACTAATGAAAAACTGTTTTTT.

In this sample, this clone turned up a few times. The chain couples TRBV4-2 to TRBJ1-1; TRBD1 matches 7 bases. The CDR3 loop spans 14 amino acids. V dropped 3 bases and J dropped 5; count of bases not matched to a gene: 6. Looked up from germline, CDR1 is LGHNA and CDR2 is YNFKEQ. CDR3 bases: TGTGCCAGCAGCCACCCACAGGGGAGGACTGAAGCTTTCTTT. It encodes CASSHPQGRTEAFF.

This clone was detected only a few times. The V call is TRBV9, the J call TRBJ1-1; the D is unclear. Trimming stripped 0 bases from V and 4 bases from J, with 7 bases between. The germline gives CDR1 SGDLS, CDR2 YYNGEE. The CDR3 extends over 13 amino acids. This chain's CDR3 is CASSVASGTEAFF. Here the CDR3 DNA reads TGTGCCAGCAGCGTAGCCTCGGGCACTGAAGCTTTCTTT.

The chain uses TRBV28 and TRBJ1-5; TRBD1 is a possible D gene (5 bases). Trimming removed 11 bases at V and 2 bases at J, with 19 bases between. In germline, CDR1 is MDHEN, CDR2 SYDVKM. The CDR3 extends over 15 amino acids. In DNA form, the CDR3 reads TGTGCCGCCAGTGGGGGAGGGGCAGGCAATCAGCCCCAGCATTTT. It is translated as CAASGGGAGNQPQHF.

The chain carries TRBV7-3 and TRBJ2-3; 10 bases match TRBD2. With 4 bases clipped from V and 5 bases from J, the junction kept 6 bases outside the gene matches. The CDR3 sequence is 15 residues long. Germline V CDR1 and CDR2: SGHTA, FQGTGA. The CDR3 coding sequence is TGTGCCAGCAGCTCGGGACTAGCGCGGGGAGATACGCAGTATTTT. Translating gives CASSSGLARGDTQYF.

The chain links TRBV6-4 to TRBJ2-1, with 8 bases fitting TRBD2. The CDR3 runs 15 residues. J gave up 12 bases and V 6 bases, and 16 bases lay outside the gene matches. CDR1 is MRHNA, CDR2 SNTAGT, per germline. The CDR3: CASSLLADAATGQFF. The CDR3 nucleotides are TGTGCCAGCAGCCTACTAGCGGACGCTGCAACGGGGCAGTTCTTC.

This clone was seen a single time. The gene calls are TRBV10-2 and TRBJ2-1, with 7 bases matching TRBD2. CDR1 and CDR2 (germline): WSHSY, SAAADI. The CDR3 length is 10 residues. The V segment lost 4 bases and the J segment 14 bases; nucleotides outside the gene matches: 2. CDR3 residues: CASSGDYKFF. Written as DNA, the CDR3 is TGCGCCAGCAGTGGGGACTACAAGTTCTTC.

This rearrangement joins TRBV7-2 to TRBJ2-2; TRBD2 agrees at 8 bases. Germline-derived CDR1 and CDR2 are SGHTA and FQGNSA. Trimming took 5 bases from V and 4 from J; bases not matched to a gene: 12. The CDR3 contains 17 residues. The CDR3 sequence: CASSISGRARATGELFF. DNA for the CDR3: TGTGCCAGCAGCATATCCGGGAGGGCGCGGGCCACCGGGGAGCTGTTTTTT.

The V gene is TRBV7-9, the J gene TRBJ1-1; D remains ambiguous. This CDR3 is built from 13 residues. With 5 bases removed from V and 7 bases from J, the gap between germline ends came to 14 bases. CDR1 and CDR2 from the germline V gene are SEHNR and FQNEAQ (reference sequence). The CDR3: CASSNSFRSEAFF. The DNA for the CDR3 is TGTGCCAGCAGCAATAGCTTTCGGAGTGAAGCTTTCTTT.

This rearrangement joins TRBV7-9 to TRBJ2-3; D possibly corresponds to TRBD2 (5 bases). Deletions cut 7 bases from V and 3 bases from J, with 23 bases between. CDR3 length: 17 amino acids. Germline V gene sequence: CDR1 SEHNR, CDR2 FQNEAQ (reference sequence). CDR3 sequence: CASTTMSAGGPTDTQYF. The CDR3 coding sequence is TGTGCCAGCACCACAATGTCGGCGGGCGGACCAACAGATACGCAGTATTTT.

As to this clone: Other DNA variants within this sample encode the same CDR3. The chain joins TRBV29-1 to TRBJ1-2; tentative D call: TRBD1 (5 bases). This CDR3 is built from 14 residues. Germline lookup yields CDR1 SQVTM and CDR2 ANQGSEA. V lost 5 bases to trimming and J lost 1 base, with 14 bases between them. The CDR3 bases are TGCAGCGTTTTCAACCGGGGCTATAACTATGGCTACACCTTC. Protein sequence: CSVFNRGYNYGYTF.

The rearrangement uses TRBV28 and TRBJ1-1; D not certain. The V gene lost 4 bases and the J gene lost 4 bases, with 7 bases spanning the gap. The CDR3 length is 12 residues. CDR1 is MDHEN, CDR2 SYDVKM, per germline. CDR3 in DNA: TGTGCCAGCAGTTCAACGAGCACTGAAGCTTTCTTT. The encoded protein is CASSSTSTEAFF. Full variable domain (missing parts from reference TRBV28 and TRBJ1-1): DVKVTQSSRYLVKRTGEKVFLECVQDMDHENMFWYRQDPGLGLRLIYFSYDVKMKEKGDIPEGYSVSREKKERFSLILESASTNQTSMYLCASSSTSTEAFFGQGTRLTVV.